This T cell receptor (beta chain) was recorded in a study of CD8+ T cells in alopecia areata. There are 15 residues in the CDR3. V gave up 5 bases and J gave up 1 base; unmatched junction bases: 9. From germline, CDR1 is SGHRS and CDR2 YFSETQ. Treatment in this sample: oral pan-JAK inhibitor, 5-10 mg twice daily. The study team obtained lesional scalp punch biopsies and peripheral blood from alopecia areata patients. Reverse transcribed after extraction, RNA yielded cDNA as the sequencing template. TCRdb's copy holds only in-frame clones and misses some; the assay was immunoSEQ multiplex PCR. The profile shows 60,000 to 90,000 clones, approximately 66% of them singletons.

The sequence derives from a human donor with alopecia areata. The rearrangement links TRBV5-1 to TRBJ2-7; TRBD1 matches 7 bases. This material consisted of CD8+ T cells sorted from blood, taken at week 24, from a patient treated with tofacitinib. The CDR3, as DNA: TGCGCCAGCAGACTTGAGCTGGGACAGTCCTACGAGCAGTACTTC. Protein sequence: CASRLELGQSYEQYF. The entire variable domain, with the rest obtained from reference TRBV5-1 and TRBJ2-7, is as follows: KAGVTQTPRYLIKTRGQQVTLSCSPISGHRSVSWYQQTPGQGLQFLFEYFSETQRNKGNFPGRFSGRQFSNSRSEMNVSTLELGDSALYLCASRLELGQSYEQYFGPGTRLTVT.